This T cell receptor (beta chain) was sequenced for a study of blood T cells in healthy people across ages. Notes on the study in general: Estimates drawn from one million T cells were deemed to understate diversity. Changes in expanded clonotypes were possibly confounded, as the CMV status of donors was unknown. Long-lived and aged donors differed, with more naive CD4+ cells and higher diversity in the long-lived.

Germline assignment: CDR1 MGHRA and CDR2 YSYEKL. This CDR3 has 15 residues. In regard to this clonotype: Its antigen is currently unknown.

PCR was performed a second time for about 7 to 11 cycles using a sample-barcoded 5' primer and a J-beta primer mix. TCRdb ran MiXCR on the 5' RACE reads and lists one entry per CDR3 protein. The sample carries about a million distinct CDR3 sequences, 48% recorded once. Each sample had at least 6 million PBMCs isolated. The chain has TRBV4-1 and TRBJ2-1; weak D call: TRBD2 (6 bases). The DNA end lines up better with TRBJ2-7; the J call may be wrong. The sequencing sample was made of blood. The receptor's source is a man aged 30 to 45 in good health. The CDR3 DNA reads TGCGCCAGCAGCCAAGTCGTGGAGGGATACAATGAGCAGTACTTC. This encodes CASSQVVEGYNEQYF.